The rows below give T cell receptor beta chains drawn from one sample of a study of T cell responses to AZD1222 COVID-19 vaccine. Some clones are missing from TCRdb's copy, which holds only in-frame ones; the method was immunoSEQ multiplex PCR. The sample yields approximately 150,000 clones, 87% seen once. The sample here was peripheral blood, taken 28 days after the second AZD1222 dose. Receptor source: an adult who received the AZD1222 COVID-19 vaccine. The CDR3 runs from the conserved cysteine through the conserved F or W. A D gene is named only where the DNA matches it firmly. Not every row has a clone size; where given, it reads once, few, many or a size class.

v_gene,abundance,d_gene,j_gene,CDR3aa,CDR3nt
TRBV14,.,TRBD1,TRBJ2-7,CASSPPDWDRSYEQYF,TGTGCCAGCAGCCCCCCTGACTGGGACAGATCCTACGAGCAGTACTTC
TRBV29-1,few,.,TRBJ1-4,CSVGTSGNRNEKLFF,TGCAGCGTCGGGACATCGGGGAATAGGAATGAAAAACTGTTTTTT
TRBV5-1,.,.,TRBJ1-1,CASSLVSGARTEAFF,TGCGCCAGCAGCTTGGTTTCAGGGGCGAGAACTGAAGCTTTCTTT
TRBV4-2,.,.,TRBJ2-1,CASSQGVVEGSNEQFF,TGTGCCAGCAGCCAAGGGGTGGTTGAGGGTAGCAATGAGCAGTTCTTC
TRBV9,.,TRBD2,TRBJ2-1,CASTLGVAGVPNEQFF,TGTGCCAGCACTTTAGGGGTAGCGGGGGTTCCTAATGAGCAGTTCTTC
TRBV27,.,TRBD1,TRBJ1-2,CASSSLLADRGRVNYGYTF,TGTGCCAGCAGTTCCCTACTAGCCGACAGGGGAAGGGTTAACTATGGCTACACCTTC
TRBV3-1/TRBV3-2,.,.,TRBJ1-6,CASSLRPAETWWSSPLHF,TGTGCCAGCAGCCTTCGTCCGGCAGAGACGTGGTGGAGTTCACCCCTCCACTTT
TRBV4-3,.,.,TRBJ2-3,CASSQDRLRGGASTDTQYF,TGCGCCAGCAGCCAAGATAGGCTCCGGGGCGGGGCTAGCACAGATACGCAGTATTTT
TRBV6-4,.,.,TRBJ1-1,CASSAGHSGNTEAFF,TGTGCCAGCAGTGCCGGCCACTCGGGTAACACTGAAGCTTTCTTT
TRBV14,.,.,TRBJ1-1,CASSPLPGTQSSKAFF,TGTGCCAGCAGTCCCCTACCCGGGACACAATCGAGCAAAGCTTTCTTT
TRBV15,.,.,TRBJ1-4,CATSRGGYANEKLFF,TGTGCCACCAGCAGAGGGGGTTACGCAAATGAAAAACTGTTTTTT
TRBV3-1/TRBV3-2,.,TRBD1,TRBJ1-4,CASSQGTGANEKLFF,TGTGCCAGCAGCCAGGGGACAGGGGCTAATGAAAAACTGTTTTTT
TRBV5-3,.,TRBD1,TRBJ2-1,CARSFGDSSYNEQFF,TGTGCCAGAAGCTTTGGGGACAGCTCCTACAATGAGCAGTTCTTC
TRBV4-1,.,.,TRBJ1-1,CASSQEGRYTEAFF,TGCGCCAGCAGCCAAGAGGGGCGGTACACTGAAGCTTTCTTT
TRBV10-2,.,TRBD1,TRBJ1-1,CASRYLQGDTEAFF,TGCGCCAGCAGATATTTACAGGGGGACACTGAAGCTTTCTTT
TRBV7-9,.,.,TRBJ1-2,CASSLAGVDYGYTF,TGTGCCAGCAGCTTAGCGGGGGTGGACTATGGCTACACCTTC
TRBV6-5,.,.,TRBJ2-5,CASSETRRETQYF,TGTGCCAGCAGCGAGACTAGACGGGAGACCCAGTACTTC
TRBV11-3,.,TRBD2,TRBJ2-5,CASSLRAGETQYF,TGTGCCAGCAGCTTAAGAGCGGGGGAGACCCAGTACTTC